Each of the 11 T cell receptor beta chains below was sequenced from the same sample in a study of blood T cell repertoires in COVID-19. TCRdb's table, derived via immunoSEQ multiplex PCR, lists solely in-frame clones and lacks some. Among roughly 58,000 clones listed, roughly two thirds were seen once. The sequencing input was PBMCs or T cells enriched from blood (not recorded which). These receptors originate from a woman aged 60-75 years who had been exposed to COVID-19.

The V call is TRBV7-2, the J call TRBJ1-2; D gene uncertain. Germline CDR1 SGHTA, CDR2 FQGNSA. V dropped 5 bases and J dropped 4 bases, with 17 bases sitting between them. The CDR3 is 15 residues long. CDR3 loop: CASSLLQEGGYGYTF. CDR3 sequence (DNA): TGTGCCAGCAGCCTCCTGCAGGAGGGAGGCTATGGCTACACCTTC.

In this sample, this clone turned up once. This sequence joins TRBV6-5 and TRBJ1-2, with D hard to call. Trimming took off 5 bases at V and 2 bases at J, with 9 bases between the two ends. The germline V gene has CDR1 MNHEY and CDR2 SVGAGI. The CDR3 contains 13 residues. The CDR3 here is CASSLDGNYGYTF. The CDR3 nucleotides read TGTGCCAGCAGTCTCGACGGGAACTATGGCTACACCTTC.

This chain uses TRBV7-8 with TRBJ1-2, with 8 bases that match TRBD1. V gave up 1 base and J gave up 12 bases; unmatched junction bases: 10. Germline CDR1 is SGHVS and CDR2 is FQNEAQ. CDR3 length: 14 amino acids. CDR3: CASSLGGTGPLDTF. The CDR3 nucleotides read TGTGCCAGCAGCTTAGGGGGGACAGGCCCTCTGGACACCTTC.

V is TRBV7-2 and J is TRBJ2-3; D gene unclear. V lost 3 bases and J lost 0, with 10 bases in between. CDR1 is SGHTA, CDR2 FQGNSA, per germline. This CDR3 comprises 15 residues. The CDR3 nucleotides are TGTGCCAGCAGCTTTGGCGGCCTTAGCACAGATACGCAGTATTTT. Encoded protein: CASSFGGLSTDTQYF. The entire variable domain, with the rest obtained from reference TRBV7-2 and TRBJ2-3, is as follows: GAGVSQSPSNKVTEKGKDVELRCDPISGHTALYWYRQSLGQGLEFLIYFQGNSAPDKSGLPSDRFSAERTGGSVSTLTIQRTQQEDSAVYLCASSFGGLSTDTQYFGPGTRLTVL.

CDR3 in DNA: TGTGCCAGCAGCTTAGACCGGGGTCGAGAGACCCAGTACTTC. Translation gives CASSLDRGRETQYF. The V call is TRBV7-2, the J call TRBJ2-5, with a possible D match to TRBD2 (5 bases). Trimming shortened V by 1 base and J by 4 bases, and 10 bases separated the two germline ends. This CDR3 contains 14 residues. Looked up from germline, CDR1 is SGHTA and CDR2 is FQGNSA.

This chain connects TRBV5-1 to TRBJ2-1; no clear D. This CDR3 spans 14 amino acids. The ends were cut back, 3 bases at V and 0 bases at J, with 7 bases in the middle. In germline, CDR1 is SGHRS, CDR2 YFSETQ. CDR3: CASSYSSSYNEQFF. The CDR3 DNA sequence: TGCGCCAGCAGCTACAGCAGCTCCTACAATGAGCAGTTCTTC.

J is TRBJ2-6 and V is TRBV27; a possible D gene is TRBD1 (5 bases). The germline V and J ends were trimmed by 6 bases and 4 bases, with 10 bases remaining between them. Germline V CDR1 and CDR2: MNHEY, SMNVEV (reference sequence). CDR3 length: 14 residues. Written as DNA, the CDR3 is TGTGCCAGCAGCCTAGGGGCCGGGGCCAACGTCCTGACTTTC. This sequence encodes CASSLGAGANVLTF.

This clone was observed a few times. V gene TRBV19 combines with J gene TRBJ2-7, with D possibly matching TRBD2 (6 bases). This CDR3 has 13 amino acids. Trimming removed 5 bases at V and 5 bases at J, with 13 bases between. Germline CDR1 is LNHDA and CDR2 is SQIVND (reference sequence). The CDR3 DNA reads TGTGCCAGTAGTCCCACTGGAGGGAACGAGCAGTACTTC. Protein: CASSPTGGNEQYF. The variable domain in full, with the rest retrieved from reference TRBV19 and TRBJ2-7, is DGGITQSPKYLFRKEGQNVTLSCEQNLNHDAMYWYRQDPGQGLRLIYYSQIVNDFQKGDIAEGYSVSREKKESFPLTVTSAQKNPTAFYLCASSPTGGNEQYFGPGTRLTVT.

The CDR3 DNA reads as TGTGCCAGCAGCCAAGATCACTCAGGGCTTGGCCTTCGCCTCCACTTT. Translating gives CASSQDHSGLGLRLHF. The chain is built from TRBV14 and TRBJ1-6; a weak D match, TRBD1 (5 bases). V lost 0 bases, J lost 15 bases, and 21 bases lay in between. CDR1 and CDR2 from the germline V gene are SGHDN and FVKESK. This CDR3 has 16 residues.

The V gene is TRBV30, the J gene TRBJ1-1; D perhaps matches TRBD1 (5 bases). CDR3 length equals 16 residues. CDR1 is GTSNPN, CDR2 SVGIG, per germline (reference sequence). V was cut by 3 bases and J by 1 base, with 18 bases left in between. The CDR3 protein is CAWREVGAKPNTEAFF. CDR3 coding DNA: TGTGCCTGGAGGGAAGTAGGGGCGAAACCGAACACTGAAGCTTTCTTT.

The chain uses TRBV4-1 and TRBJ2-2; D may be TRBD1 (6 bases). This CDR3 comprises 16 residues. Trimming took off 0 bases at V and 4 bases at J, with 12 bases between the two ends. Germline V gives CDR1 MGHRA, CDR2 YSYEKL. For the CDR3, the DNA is TGCGCCAGCAGCCAAGACCTTACAGGGTCCACCGGGGAGCTGTTTTTT. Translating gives CASSQDLTGSTGELFF.